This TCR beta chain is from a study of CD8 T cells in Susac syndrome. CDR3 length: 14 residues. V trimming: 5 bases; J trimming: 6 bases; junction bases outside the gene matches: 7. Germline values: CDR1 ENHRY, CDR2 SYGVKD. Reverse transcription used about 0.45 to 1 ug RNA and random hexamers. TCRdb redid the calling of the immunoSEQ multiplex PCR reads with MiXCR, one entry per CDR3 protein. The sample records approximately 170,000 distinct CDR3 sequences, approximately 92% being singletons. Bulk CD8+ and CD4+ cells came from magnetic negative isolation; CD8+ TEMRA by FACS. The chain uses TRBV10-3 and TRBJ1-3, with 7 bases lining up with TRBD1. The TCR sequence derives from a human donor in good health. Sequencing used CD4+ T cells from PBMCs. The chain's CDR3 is CAISPTGEANTIYF. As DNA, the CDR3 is TGTGCCATCAGTCCAACAGGGGAGGCAAACACCATATATTTT.